This TCR beta chain was retrieved from a study of CD8+CD57+ T cells in acquired aplastic anemia. Study context: The mean DNA yield obtained from sorted CD4+ and CD8+ cells came to roughly 3.4 ug. Roughly 9.8 million reads, on average, were obtained for CD4+ cells from healthy donors.

Findings of the study overall: A significant difference in CD8+ Simpson's diversity between patients and controls was not found. Both patients and controls carried the same twenty-nine CD8+ CDR3 sequences.

With 3 bases clipped from V and 7 bases from J, the junction kept 12 bases outside the gene matches. Germline values: CDR1 DFQATT, CDR2 SNEGSKA (reference sequence). The CDR3 sequence is 15 residues long. With regard to this clonotype: Its antigen is still unknown.

Genomic DNA provided the template from which TCR beta VDJ and CDR3 profiles were obtained. TCRdb fed the reads into MiXCR, producing one record per CDR3 protein. Of some 190,000 distinct CDR3 sequences in the sample, around half were seen once. Sequencing was performed on sorted CD4+, CD8+, or CD8+CD57+ T cells (not recorded which) from PBMCs. The chain is built from TRBV20-1 and TRBJ2-7; 10 bases are shared with TRBD2. This TCR was recovered from a human donor in good health, serving as a control. The CDR3 sequence is CSASYPTSGVWEQYF. As DNA, the CDR3 is TGCAGTGCTAGCTACCCTACTAGCGGGGTCTGGGAGCAGTACTTC.